The clone carrying this TCR beta chain is medium-sized (0.01 to 0.1%) within its sample. Its antigen is as yet unknown. The study, taken as a whole, reports: Tumor memory CD4+ T cell TCR gene usage clustered with blood and lymph node memory CD4+ cells and lymph node naive CD4+ cells.

Semi-nested PCR with Nested Universal Primer A followed constant-region reverse priming of full-length variable regions. TCRdb passed the 5' RACE reads through MiXCR, listing each CDR3 protein once. The sample carries fewer than 12,000 distinct CDR3 sequences, 15% to 20% recorded once. Trimming shortened V by 6 bases and J by 0 bases, and 11 bases separated the two germline ends. The CDR3 runs 14 residues. Looked up from germline, CDR1 is MNHEY and CDR2 is SMNVEV (reference sequence). The sorted Tregs were CD4+CD25+CD127-/low cells. This clonotype was obtained from a female donor with breast cancer. The chain recombines TRBV27 with TRBJ1-2; D may be TRBD1 (5 bases). The sequenced sample was Tregs sorted from a lymph node. The CDR3 loop is CASSVDSANYGYTF. In DNA, the CDR3 is TGTGCCAGCAGCGTCGACAGCGCTAACTATGGCTACACCTTC.